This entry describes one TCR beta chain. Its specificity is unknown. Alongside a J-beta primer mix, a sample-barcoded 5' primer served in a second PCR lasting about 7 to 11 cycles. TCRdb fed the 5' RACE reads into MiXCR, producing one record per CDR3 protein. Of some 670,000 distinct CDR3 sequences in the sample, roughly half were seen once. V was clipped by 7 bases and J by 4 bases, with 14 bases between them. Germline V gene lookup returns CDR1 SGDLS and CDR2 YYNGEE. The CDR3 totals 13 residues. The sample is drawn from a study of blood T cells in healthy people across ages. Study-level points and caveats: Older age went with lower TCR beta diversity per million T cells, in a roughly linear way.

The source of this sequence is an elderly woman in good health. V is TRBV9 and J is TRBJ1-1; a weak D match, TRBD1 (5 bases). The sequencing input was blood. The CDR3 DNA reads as TGTGCCAGCGGGCGACAGTTAGGCACTGAAGCTTTCTTT. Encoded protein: CASGRQLGTEAFF. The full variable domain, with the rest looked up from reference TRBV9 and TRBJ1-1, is DSGVTQTPKHLITATGQRVTLRCSPRSGDLSVYWYQQSLDQGLQFLIQYYNGEERAKGNILERFSAQQFPDLHSELNLSSLELGDSALYFCASGRQLGTEAFFGQGTRLTVV.